This TCR beta chain was recorded in a study of T cells in Graves' hyperthyroidism and ophthalmopathy. Study-wide points: Most thyroid-expanded clonotypes above 0.001 were also found in blood.

Concerning this clonotype itself: The antigen remains undetermined.

If no ophthalmopathy progression occurred within 18 months, Graves' hyperthyroidism was stable. Lactation, pregnancy, other autoimmune disease or uncontrolled infection excluded patients. Germline CDR1 and CDR2: SGHNT and YENEEA. The V end lost 5 bases, the J end lost 2 bases, and 7 bases lay between the germline ends. This CDR3 region has 13 residues. Authors of the study amplified TCR beta CDR3 regions from RNA transcripts. A set of HTBI primers served as the primers for a first-round RT-PCR of the TCR CDR3. Using its own MiXCR run on the multiplex PCR reads, TCRdb lists one record per CDR3 protein. Altogether approximately 520,000 distinct CDR3 sequences are present, around 20% being singletons, with the ten largest covering approximately 26%.

This clonotype was sampled from a man between 18 and 29 years old with Graves' hyperthyroidism. The chain is built from TRBV11-3 and TRBJ1-3; D is uncertain. Sequencing was performed on blood. CDR3 residues: CASSETTGNTIYF. CDR3 bases: TGTGCCAGCAGCGAGACTACTGGAAACACCATATATTTT.